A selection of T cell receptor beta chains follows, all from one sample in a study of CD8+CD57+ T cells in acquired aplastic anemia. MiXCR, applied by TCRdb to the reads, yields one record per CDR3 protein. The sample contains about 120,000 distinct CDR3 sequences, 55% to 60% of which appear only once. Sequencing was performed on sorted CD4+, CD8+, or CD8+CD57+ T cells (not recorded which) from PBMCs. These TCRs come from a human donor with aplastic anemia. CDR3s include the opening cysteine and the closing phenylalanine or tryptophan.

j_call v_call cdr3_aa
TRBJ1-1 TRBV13 CASSLGPTGLAFF
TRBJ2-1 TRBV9 CASSEVPGQGGGEQFF
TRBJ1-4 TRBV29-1 CSVKTGGNEKLFF
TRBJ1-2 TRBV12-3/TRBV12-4 CASSYSEGYYGYTF
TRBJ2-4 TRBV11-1 CASSLALGVAKNIQYF
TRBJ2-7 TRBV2 CASSPKYEQYF
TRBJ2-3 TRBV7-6 CASSFSLAGSTDTQYF
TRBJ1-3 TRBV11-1 CASSRQGATGNTIYF
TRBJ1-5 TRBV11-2 CASSSSGQGQPQHF
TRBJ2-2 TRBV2 CASSRREVGELFF
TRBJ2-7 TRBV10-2 CASTRTGGTSDEQYF
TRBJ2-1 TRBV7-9 CASSKGTSYNEQFF
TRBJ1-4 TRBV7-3 CASSLTPYEKLFF
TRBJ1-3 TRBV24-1 CATSDFGNTIYF
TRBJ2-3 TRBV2 CASIQLRGGYNVTQYF
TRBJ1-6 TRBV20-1 CSASWRDWDSPLHF
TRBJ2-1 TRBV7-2 CASSPSGGFSGYNEQFF
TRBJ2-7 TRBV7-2 CASRLTSGSSYEQYF
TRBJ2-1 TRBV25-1 CASSLIAGAESHNEQFF
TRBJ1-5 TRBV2 CASSEAPRNDQPQHF
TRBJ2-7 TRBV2 CASSWDRSSYEQCF
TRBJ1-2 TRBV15 CATSRDGTVFYGYTF
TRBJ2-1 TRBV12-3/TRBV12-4 CASSKGTGEQFF
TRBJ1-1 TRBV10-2 CASSTKRNTEAFF
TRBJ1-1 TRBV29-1 CSVEGGDSPEAFF
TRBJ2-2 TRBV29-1 CSSFTGELFF